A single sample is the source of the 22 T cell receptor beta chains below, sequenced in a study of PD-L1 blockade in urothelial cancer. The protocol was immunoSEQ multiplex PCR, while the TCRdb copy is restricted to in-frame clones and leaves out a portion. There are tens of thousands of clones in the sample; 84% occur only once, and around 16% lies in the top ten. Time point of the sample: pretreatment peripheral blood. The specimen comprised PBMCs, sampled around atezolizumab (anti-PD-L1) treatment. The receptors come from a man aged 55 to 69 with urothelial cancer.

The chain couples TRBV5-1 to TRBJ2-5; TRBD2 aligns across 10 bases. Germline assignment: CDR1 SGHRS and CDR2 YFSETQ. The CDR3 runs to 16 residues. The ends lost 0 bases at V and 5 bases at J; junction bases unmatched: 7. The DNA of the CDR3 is TGCGCCAGCAGCTTGGGGGCTAGCGGGAGTGGTGAGACCCAGTACTTC. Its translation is CASSLGASGSGETQYF.

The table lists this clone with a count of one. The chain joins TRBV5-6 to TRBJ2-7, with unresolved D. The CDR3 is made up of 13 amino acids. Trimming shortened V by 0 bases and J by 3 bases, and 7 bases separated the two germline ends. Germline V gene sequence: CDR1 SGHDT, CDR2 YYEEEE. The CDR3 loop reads CASSLVVGYEQYF. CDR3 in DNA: TGTGCCAGCAGCTTGGTGGTCGGCTACGAGCAGTACTTC.

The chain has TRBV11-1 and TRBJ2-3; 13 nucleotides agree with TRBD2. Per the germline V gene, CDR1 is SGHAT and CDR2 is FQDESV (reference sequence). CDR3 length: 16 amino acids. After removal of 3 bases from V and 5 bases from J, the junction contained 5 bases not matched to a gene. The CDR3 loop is CASSFGLAGDLDTQYF. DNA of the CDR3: TGTGCCAGCAGCTTCGGACTAGCGGGAGATCTAGATACGCAGTATTTT.

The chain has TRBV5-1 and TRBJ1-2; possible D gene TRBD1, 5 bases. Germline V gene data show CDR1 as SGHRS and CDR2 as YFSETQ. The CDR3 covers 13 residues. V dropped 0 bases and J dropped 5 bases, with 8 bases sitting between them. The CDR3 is CASSLDRIYGYTF. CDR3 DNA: TGCGCCAGCAGCTTGGACAGGATTTATGGCTACACCTTC.

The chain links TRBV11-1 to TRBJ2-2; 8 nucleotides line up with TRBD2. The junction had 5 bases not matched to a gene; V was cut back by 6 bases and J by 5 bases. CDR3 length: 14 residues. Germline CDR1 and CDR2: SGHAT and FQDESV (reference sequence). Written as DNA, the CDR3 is TGTGCCAGCAGATATCTAGCGGGTACCGGGGAGCTGTTTTTT. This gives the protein CASRYLAGTGELFF.

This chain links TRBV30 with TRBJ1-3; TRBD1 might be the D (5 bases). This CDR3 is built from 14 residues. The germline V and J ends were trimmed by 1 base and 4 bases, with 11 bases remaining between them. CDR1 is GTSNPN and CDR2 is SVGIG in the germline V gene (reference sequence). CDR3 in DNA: TGTGCCTGGAGTGCCGACAGTCTAGGAAACACCATATATTTT. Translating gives CAWSADSLGNTIYF.

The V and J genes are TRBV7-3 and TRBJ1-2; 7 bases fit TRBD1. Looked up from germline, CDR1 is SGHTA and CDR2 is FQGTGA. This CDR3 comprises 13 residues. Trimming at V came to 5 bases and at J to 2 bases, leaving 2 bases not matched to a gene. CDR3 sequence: CASSRDRNYGYTF. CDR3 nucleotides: TGTGCCAGCAGCAGGGACAGAAACTATGGCTACACCTTC.

The CDR3 region has the DNA TGTGCCAGTAGCAGCCCGGGCCTAGCGGGAGGAGAGACCCAGTACTTC. Translated, it gives CASSSPGLAGGETQYF. The chain joins TRBV19 to TRBJ2-5, with TRBD2 matching 11 bases. This CDR3 contains 16 residues. The junction had 10 bases not matched to a gene; V was cut back by 6 bases and J by 4 bases. Per germline, CDR1 LNHDA and CDR2 SQIVND (reference sequence).

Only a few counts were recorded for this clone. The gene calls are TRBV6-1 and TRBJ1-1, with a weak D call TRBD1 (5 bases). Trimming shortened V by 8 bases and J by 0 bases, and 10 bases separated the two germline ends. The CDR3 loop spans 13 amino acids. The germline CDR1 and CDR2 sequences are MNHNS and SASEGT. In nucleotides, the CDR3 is TGTGCCAGCCGACAGAGATTGAACACTGAAGCTTTCTTT. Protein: CASRQRLNTEAFF.

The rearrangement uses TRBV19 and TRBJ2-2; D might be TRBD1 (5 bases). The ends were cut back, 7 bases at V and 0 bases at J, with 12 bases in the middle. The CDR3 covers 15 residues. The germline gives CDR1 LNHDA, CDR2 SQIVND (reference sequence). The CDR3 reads CASTSTAANTGELFF. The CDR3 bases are TGTGCCAGTACCTCGACAGCCGCGAACACCGGGGAGCTGTTTTTT. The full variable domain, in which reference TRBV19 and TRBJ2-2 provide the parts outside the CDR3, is DGGITQSPKYLFRKEGQNVTLSCEQNLNHDAMYWYRQDPGQGLRLIYYSQIVNDFQKGDIAEGYSVSREKKESFPLTVTSAQKNPTAFYLCASTSTAANTGELFFGEGSRLTVL.

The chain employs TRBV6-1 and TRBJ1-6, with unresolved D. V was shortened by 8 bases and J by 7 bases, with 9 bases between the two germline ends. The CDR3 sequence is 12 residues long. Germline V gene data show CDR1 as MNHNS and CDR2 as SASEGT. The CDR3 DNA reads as TGTGCCAGCTCCTCGGGGAATTCACCCCTCCACTTT. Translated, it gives CASSSGNSPLHF.

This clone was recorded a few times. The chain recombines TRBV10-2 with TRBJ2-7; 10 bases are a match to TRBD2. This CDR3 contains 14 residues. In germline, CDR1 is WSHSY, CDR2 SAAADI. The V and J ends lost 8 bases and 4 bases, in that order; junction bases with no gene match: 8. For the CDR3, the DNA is TGCGCCAGCCACAGCGGGAGGGGGGGTTACGAGCAGTACTTC. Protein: CASHSGRGGYEQYF.

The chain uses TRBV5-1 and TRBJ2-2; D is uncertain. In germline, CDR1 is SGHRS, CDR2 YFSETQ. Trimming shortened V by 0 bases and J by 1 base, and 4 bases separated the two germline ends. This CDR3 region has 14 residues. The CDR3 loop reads CASSLDRNTGELFF. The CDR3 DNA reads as TGCGCCAGCAGCTTGGACAGGAACACCGGGGAGCTGTTTTTT.

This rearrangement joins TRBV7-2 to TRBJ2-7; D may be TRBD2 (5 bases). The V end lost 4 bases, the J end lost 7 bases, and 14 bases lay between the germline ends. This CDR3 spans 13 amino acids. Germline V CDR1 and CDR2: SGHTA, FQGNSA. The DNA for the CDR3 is TGTGCCAGCAGCTCCGTGAGCGGAAGGGAGCAGTACTTC. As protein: CASSSVSGREQYF.

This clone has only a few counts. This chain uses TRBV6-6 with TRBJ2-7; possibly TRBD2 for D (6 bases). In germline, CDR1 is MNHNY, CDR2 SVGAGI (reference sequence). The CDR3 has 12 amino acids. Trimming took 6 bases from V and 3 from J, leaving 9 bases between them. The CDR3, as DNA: TGTGCCAGCAGACCGGACTACTACGAGCAGTACTTC. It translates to CASRPDYYEQYF.

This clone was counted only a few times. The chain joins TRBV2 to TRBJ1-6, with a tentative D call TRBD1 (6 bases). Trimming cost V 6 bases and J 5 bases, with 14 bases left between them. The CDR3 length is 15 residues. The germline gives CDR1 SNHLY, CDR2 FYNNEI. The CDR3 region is CASRTGQLNNSPLHF. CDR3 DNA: TGTGCCAGCAGAACTGGACAGCTAAATAATTCACCCCTCCACTTT.

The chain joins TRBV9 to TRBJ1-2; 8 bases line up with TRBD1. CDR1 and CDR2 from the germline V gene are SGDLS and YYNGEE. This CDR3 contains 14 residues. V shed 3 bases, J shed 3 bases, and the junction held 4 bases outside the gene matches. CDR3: CASSAPGQDYGYTF. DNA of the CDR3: TGTGCCAGCAGCGCCCCGGGACAGGACTATGGCTACACCTTC.

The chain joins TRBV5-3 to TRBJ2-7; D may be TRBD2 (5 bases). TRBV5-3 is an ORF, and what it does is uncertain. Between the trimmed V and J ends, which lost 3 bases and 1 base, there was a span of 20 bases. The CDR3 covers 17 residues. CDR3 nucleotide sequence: TGTGCCAGAAGCTCTGGTCGCAGATCGGGATCATCCTACGAGCAGTACTTC. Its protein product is CARSSGRRSGSSYEQYF.

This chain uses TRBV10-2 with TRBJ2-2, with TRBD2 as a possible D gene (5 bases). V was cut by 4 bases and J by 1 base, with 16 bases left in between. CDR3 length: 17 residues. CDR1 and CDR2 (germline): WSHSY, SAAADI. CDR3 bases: TGCGCCAGCAGTGTGTGGTGGCCGGGATTGAACACCGGGGAGCTGTTTTTT. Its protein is CASSVWWPGLNTGELFF.

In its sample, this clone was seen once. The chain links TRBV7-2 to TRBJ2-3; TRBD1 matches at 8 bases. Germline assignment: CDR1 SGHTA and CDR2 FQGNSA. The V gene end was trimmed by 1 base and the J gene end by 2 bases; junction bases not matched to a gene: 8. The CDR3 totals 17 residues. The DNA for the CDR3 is TGTGCCAGCAGCTTAGGTTTATCCAGGGGGCTCACAGATACGCAGTATTTT. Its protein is CASSLGLSRGLTDTQYF.

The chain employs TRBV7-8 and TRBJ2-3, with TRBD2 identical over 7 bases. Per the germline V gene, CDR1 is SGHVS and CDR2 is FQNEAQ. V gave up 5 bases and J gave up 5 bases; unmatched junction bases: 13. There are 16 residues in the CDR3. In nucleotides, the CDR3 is TGTGCCAGCAGCCTGAGAGATGGGAGGGCCGGAGATACGCAGTATTTT. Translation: CASSLRDGRAGDTQYF.

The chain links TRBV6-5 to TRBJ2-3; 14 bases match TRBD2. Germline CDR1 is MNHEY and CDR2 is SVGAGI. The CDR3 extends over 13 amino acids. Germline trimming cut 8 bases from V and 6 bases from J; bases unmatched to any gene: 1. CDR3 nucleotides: TGTGCCAGCTGGACTAGCGGGAGGGATACGCAGTATTTT. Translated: CASWTSGRDTQYF.